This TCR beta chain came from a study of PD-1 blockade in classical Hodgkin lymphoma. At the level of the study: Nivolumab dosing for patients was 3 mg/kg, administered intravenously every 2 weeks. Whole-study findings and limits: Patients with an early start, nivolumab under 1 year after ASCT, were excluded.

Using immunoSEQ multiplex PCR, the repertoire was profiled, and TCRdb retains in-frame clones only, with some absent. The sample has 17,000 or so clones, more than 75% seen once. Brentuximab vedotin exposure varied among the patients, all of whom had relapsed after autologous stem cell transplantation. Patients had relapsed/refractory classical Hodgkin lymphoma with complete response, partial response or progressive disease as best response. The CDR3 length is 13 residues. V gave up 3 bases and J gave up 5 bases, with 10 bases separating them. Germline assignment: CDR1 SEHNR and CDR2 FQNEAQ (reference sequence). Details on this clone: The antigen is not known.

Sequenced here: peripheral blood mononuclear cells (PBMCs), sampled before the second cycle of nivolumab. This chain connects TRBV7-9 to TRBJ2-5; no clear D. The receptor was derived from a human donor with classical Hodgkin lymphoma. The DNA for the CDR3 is TGTGCCAGCAGCTTGGCCTCAAGGGAGACCCAGTACTTC. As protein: CASSLASRETQYF.